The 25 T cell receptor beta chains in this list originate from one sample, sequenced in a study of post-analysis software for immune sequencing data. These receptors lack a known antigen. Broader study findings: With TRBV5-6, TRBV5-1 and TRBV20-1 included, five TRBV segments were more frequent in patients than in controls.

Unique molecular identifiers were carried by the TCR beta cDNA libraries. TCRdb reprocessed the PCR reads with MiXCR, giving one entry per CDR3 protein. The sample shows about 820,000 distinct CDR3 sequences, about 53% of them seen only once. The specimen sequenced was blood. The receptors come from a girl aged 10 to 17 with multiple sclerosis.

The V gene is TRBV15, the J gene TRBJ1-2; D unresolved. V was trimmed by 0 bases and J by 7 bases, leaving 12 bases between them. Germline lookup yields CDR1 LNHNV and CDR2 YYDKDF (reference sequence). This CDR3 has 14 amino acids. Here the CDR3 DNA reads TGTGCCACCAGCAGAGATCTGAGGGCAGCTGGCTACACCTTC. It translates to CATSRDLRAAGYTF. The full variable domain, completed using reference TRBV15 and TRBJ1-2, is DAMVIQNPRYQVTQFGKPVTLSCSQTLNHNVMYWYQQKSSQAPKLLFHYYDKDFNNEADTPDNFQSRRPNTSFCFLDIRSPGLGDTAMYLCATSRDLRAAGYTFGSGTRLTVV.

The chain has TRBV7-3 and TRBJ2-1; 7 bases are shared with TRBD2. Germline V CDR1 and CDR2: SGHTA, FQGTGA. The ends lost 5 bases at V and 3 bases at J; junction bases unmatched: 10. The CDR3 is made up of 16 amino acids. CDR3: CASSPMGGNFYNEQFF. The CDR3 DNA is TGTGCCAGCAGCCCCATGGGGGGGAACTTCTACAATGAGCAGTTCTTC.

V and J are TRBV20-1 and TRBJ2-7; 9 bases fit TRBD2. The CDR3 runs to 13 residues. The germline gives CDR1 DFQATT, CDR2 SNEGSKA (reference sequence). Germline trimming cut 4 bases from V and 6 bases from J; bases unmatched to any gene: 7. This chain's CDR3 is CSANRLAGSEQYF. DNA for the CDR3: TGCAGTGCTAACCGGCTAGCGGGATCCGAGCAGTACTTC.

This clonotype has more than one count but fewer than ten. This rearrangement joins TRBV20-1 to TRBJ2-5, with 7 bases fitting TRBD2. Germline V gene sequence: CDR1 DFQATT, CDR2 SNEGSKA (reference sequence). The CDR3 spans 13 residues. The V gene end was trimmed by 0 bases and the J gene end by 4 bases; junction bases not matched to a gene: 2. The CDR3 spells CSARDSGGETQYF. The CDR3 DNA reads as TGCAGTGCTAGAGATTCGGGGGGAGAGACCCAGTACTTC.

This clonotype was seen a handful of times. CDR3 sequence (DNA): TGTGCCAGCAGCCCACTCCGGGCAGGGGGCGACGAGCAGTACTTC. Its translation: CASSPLRAGGDEQYF. The chain has TRBV2 and TRBJ2-1; 8 nucleotides line up with TRBD1. Near its end, the DNA agrees better with TRBJ2-7, so the J call may be wrong. Germline loops: CDR1 SNHLY, CDR2 FYNNEI. The CDR3 is 15 amino acids.

The DNA for the CDR3 is TGCAGTGCACTCGACAGGGGGGCCTACTCTGGGGCCAACGTCCTGACTTTC. This sequence encodes CSALDRGAYSGANVLTF. The rearrangement links TRBV20-1 to TRBJ2-6; 9 positions agree with TRBD1. V gave up 6 bases and J gave up 0 bases; unmatched junction bases: 9. Germline loops: CDR1 DFQATT, CDR2 SNEGSKA (reference sequence). The CDR3 is made up of 17 amino acids.

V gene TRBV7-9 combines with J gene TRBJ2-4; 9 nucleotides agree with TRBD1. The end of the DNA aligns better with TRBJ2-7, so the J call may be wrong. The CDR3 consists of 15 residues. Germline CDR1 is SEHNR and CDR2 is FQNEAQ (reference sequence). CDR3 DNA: TGTGCCAGCAGCTCCCGGGACAGGGTATACTACGAGCAGTACTTC. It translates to CASSSRDRVYYEQYF.

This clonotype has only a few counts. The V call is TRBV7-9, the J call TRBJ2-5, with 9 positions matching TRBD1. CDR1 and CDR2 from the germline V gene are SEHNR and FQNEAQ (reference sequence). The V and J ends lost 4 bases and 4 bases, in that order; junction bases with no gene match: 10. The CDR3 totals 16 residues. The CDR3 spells CASSSPGQGGLETQYF. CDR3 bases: TGTGCCAGCAGCTCACCGGGACAGGGAGGCCTAGAGACCCAGTACTTC.

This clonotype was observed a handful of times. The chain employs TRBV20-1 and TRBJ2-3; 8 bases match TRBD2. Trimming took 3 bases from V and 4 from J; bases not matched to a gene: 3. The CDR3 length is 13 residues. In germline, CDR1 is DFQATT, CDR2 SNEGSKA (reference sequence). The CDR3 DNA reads TGCAGTGCTAGCGGGAGGGCCCCAGATACGCAGTATTTT. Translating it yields CSASGRAPDTQYF.

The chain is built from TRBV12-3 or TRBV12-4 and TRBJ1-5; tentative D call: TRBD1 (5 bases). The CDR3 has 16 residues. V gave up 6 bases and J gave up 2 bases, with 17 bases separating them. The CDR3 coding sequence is TGTGCCAGCAGCCATCAGGGTGTGATGGGCAATCAGCCCCAGCATTTT. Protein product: CASSHQGVMGNQPQHF.

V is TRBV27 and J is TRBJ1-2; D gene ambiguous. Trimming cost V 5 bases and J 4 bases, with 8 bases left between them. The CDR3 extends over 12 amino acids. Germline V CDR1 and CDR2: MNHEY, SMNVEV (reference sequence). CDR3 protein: CASSPESYGYTF. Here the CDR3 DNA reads TGTGCCAGCAGTCCAGAGTCCTATGGCTACACCTTC.

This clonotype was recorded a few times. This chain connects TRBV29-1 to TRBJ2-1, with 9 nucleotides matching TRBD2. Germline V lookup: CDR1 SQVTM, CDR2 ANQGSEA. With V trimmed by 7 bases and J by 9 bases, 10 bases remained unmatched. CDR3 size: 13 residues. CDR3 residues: CSARGGGAIEQFF. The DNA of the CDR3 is TGCAGCGCCCGTGGCGGGGGGGCCATTGAGCAGTTCTTC.

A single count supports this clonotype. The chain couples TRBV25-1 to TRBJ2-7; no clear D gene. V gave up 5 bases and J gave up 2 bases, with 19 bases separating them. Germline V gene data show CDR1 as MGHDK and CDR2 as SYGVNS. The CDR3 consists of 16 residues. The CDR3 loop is CASSRATNGRTYEQYF. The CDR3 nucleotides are TGTGCCAGCAGTCGGGCTACTAACGGGCGCACCTACGAGCAGTACTTC.

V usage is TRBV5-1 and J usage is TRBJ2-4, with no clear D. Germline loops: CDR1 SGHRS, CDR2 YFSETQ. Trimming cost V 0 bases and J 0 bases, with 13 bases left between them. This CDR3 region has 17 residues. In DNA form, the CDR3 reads TGCGCCAGCAGCTTGGCCTTATCTATTCAAGCCAAAAACATTCAGTACTTC. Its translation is CASSLALSIQAKNIQYF.

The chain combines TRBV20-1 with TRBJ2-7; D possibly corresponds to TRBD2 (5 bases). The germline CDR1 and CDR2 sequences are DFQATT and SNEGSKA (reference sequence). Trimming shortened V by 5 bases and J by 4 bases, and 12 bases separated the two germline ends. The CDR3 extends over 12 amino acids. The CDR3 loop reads CSASQTGYEQYF. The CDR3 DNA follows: TGCAGTGCTTCCCAGACGGGGTACGAGCAGTACTTC.

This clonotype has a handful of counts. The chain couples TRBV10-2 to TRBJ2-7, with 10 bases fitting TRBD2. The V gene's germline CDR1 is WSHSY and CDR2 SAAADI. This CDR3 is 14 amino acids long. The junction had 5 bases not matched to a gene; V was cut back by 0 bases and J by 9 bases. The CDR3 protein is CASSESGLAGVQYF. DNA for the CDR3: TGCGCCAGCAGTGAGTCTGGGCTAGCGGGAGTGCAGTACTTC.

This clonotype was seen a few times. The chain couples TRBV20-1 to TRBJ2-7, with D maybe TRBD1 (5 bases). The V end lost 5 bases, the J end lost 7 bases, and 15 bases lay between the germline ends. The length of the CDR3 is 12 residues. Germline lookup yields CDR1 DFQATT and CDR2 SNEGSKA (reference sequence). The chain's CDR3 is CSARRQGVEQYF. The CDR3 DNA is TGCAGTGCTCGGCGGCAGGGCGTAGAGCAGTACTTC.

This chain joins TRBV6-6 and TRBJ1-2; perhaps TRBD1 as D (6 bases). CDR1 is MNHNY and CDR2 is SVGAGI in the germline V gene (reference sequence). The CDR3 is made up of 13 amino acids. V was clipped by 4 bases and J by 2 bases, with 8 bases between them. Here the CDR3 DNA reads TGTGCCAGCAGTTTCACAGGGAACTATGGCTACACCTTC. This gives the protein CASSFTGNYGYTF.

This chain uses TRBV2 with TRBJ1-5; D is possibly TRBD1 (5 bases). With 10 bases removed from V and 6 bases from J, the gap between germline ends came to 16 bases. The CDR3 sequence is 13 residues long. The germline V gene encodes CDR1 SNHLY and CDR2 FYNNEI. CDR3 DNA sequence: TGTGCCACGGGACCACCCGACACTCAGCCCCAGCATTTT. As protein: CATGPPDTQPQHF.

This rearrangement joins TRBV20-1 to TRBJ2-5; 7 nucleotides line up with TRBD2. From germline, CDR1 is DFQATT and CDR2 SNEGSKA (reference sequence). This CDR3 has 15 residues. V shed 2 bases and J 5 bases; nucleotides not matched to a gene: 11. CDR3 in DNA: TGCAGTGCTAGACCCCTACCGGGGGGTGGGGAGACCCAGTACTTC. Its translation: CSARPLPGGGETQYF.

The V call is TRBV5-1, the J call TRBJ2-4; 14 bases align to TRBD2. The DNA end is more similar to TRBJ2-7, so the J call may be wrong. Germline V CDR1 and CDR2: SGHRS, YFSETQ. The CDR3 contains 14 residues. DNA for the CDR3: TGCGCCAGCAGCGGGGGACTAGCGGGAGTCGAGCAGTACTTC. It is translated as CASSGGLAGVEQYF.

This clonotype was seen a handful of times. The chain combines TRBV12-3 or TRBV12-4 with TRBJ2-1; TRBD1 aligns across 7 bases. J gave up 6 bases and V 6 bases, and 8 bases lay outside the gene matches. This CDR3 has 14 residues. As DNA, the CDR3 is TGTGCCAGCAGCCCCCGACAGGGCGCCAATGAGCAGTTCTTC. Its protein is CASSPRQGANEQFF.

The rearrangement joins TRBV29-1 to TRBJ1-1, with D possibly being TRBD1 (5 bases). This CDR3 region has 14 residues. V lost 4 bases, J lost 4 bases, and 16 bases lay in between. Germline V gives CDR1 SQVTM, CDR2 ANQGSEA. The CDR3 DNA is TGCAGCGTTGCCCGAGGAGGGGAACGCACTGAAGCTTTCTTT. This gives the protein CSVARGGERTEAFF.

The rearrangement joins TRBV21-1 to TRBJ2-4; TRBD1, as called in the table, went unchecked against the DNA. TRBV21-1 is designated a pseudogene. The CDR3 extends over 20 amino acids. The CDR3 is CAGSKVGGGGSLVSKNIQYF. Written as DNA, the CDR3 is TGTGCCGGCAGCAAAGTCGGTGGTGGGGGCAGCCTCGTGTCCAAAAACATTCAGTACTTC.

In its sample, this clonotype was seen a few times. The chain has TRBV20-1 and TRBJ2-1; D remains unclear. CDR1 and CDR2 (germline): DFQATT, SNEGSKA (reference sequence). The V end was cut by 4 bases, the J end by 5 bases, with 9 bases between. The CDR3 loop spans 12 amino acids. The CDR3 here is CSATARHNEQFF. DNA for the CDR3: TGCAGTGCTACAGCGAGACACAATGAGCAGTTCTTC.